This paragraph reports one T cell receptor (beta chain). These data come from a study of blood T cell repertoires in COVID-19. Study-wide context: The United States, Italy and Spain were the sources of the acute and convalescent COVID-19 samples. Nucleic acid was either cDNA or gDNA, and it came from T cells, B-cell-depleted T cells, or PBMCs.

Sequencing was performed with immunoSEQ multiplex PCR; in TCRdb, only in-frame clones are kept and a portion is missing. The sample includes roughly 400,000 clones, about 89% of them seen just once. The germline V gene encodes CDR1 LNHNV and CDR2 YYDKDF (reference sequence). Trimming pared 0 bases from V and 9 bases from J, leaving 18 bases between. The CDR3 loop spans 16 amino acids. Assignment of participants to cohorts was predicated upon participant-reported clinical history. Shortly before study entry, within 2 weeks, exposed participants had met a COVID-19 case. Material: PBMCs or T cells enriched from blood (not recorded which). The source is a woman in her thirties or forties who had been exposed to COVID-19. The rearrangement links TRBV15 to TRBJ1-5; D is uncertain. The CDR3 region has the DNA TGTGCCACCAGCAGAGACCCCGCCAGGCCCGAGGGGCCCCAGCATTTT. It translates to CATSRDPARPEGPQHF.